The sequence of this T cell receptor beta chain was determined in a study of control samples from healthy donors and cancer patients. Generated by immunoSEQ multiplex PCR, the TCRdb table keeps only in-frame clones and is missing some. In the table there are some 74,000 clones, about 94% of which are singletons. Sequencing was carried out using blood. This TCR came from a woman in her twenties or thirties in good health.

CDR3 loop: CASSLTSGGHNEQFF. CDR3 coding DNA: TGTGCCAGCAGCCTAACTAGCGGGGGGCACAATGAGCAGTTCTTC. V usage is TRBV5-4 and J usage is TRBJ2-1, with TRBD2 identical over 12 bases. Germline V gene data show CDR1 as SGHNT and CDR2 as YYREEE (reference sequence). CDR3 length equals 15 residues. V lost 4 bases, J lost 5 bases, and 4 bases stayed unmatched.